What follows are 16 T cell receptor beta chains derived from one specimen sequenced in a study of blood T cell repertoires in COVID-19 (dated by TCRdb to 2018 to 2021). Libraries were constructed by the immunoSEQ multiplex PCR assay. The clones in this table, taken by TCRdb from immuneACCESS, are in-frame only. Not every clone is retained; where verified, under half of the shortfall comes from an unresolved V gene, and the cause of the rest is unknown. The sample includes roughly 440,000 clones, with approximately 88% observed a single time. In total, the top ten clones hold 10% to 15% of the sample. Sequenced sample: peripheral blood. The source of these receptors is a woman in her fifties or sixties with COVID-19, enrolled during active disease.

The chain couples TRBV28 to TRBJ2-2, with D unclear. Germline CDR1 reads MDHEN; CDR2 reads SYDVKM. Trimming stripped 2 bases from V and 6 bases from J, with 7 bases between. The CDR3 runs 13 residues. The CDR3 protein is CASSLAGSGELFF. The CDR3 nucleotides read TGTGCCAGCAGTTTAGCCGGGTCCGGGGAGCTGTTTTTT. Together with reference TRBV28 and TRBJ2-2, the CDR3 gives the full variable domain: DVKVTQSSRYLVKRTGEKVFLECVQDMDHENMFWYRQDPGLGLRLIYFSYDVKMKEKGDIPEGYSVSREKKERFSLILESASTNQTSMYLCASSLAGSGELFFGEGSRLTVL.

This CDR3 is CASSLGTGVSYEQYF. Written as DNA, the CDR3 is TGTGCCAGCAGCTTAGGGACAGGGGTATCTTACGAGCAGTACTTC. This sequence joins TRBV7-2 and TRBJ2-7, with 9 bases identical to TRBD1. Germline assignment: CDR1 SGHTA and CDR2 FQGNSA. The CDR3 length is 15 residues. V lost 1 base and J lost 4; bases outside the gene matches: 5.

This chain connects TRBV10-1 to TRBJ1-5, with D possibly being TRBD1 (6 bases). The CDR3 is made up of 17 amino acids. The germline gives CDR1 WNHNN, CDR2 SYGVQD (reference sequence). V dropped 8 bases and J dropped 2 bases, with 22 bases sitting between them. The CDR3 reads CASLLYGRGSGNQPQHF. The CDR3 DNA sequence: TGCGCCAGCCTTCTATATGGGAGGGGGTCGGGCAATCAGCCCCAGCATTTT.

This rearrangement joins TRBV30 to TRBJ1-2; D may be TRBD1 (5 bases). The germline CDR1 and CDR2 sequences are GTSNPN and SVGIG (reference sequence). V was cut by 3 bases and J by 7 bases, with 15 bases left in between. This CDR3 region has 13 residues. CDR3 region: CAWRGPQGGGYTF. CDR3 nucleotides: TGTGCCTGGAGGGGTCCGCAGGGCGGTGGCTACACCTTC. Drawing the rest from reference TRBV30 and TRBJ1-2, the complete variable domain is SQTIHQWPATLVQPVGSPLSLECTVEGTSNPNLYWYRQAAGRGLQLLFYSVGIGQISSEVPQNLSASRPQDRQFILSSKKLLLSDSGFYLCAWRGPQGGGYTFGSGTRLTVV.

The rearrangement joins TRBV10-3 to TRBJ1-3, with 7 bases lining up with TRBD1. CDR1 and CDR2 from the germline V gene are ENHRY and SYGVKD. This CDR3 has 15 amino acids. The J segment lost 0 bases and the V segment lost 8 bases, leaving 7 bases of the junction unmatched. CDR3 sequence reads: CAIDTRQGSGNTIYF. The CDR3 DNA reads TGTGCCATCGATACAAGACAGGGCTCTGGAAACACCATATATTTT.

The V and J genes are TRBV19 and TRBJ1-2, with a possible D match to TRBD1 (6 bases). This CDR3 is built from 12 residues. The ends were cut back, 11 bases at V and 7 bases at J, with 17 bases in the middle. Germline values: CDR1 LNHDA, CDR2 SQIVND (reference sequence). CDR3: CAVSGVFSGYTF. For the CDR3, the DNA is TGTGCCGTATCAGGGGTCTTTAGTGGCTACACCTTC.

V and J are TRBV7-6 and TRBJ1-4; D remains ambiguous. Trimming removed 1 base from V and 5 bases from J, with 11 bases in between. The CDR3 has 15 amino acids. The V gene's germline CDR1 is SGHVS and CDR2 FNYEAQ. CDR3 sequence: CASSLDSSANEKLFF. DNA of the CDR3: TGTGCCAGCAGCTTAGATTCGAGTGCCAATGAAAAACTGTTTTTT.

V and J are TRBV27 and TRBJ1-2; D not certain. Germline assignment: CDR1 MNHEY and CDR2 SMNVEV (reference sequence). This CDR3 contains 13 residues. V lost 6 bases and J lost 4, with 12 bases in between. CDR3 in amino acids: CASSRGEGYGYTF. Here the CDR3 DNA reads TGTGCCAGCAGCCGGGGAGAGGGCTATGGCTACACCTTC.

J is TRBJ1-5 and V is TRBV2; D perhaps matches TRBD1 (5 bases). The V and J ends lost 6 bases and 4 bases respectively, with 7 bases between them. The CDR3 consists of 12 residues. Germline V lookup: CDR1 SNHLY, CDR2 FYNNEI. CDR3 region: CASRTANQPQHF. The CDR3 bases are TGTGCCAGCAGGACAGCTAATCAGCCCCAGCATTTT.

The CDR3 DNA reads TGTGCCAGCAGCTTTCGACTAGCGGGGGCGGCCGGGGAGCTGTTTTTT. Translating it yields CASSFRLAGAAGELFF. The V and J genes are TRBV11-2 and TRBJ2-2, with 12 nucleotides matching TRBD2. The CDR3 has 16 residues. CDR1 SGHAT and CDR2 FQNNGV come from the germline V gene. J lost 6 bases, V lost 3 bases, and 5 bases had no gene match.

The chain links TRBV5-1 to TRBJ1-2; TRBD1 agrees at 7 bases. Germline-derived CDR1 and CDR2 are SGHRS and YFSETQ. V trimming: 4 bases; J trimming: 4 bases; junction bases outside the gene matches: 4. The CDR3 is 13 amino acids. CDR3 nucleotides: TGCGCCAGCAGCAGGGACAGAATCTATGGCTACACCTTC. Protein sequence: CASSRDRIYGYTF.

The chain couples TRBV19 to TRBJ1-5; D is possibly TRBD1 (5 bases). CDR3 length equals 19 residues. V gave up 5 bases and J gave up 0 bases, with 23 bases separating them. CDR1 and CDR2 (germline): LNHDA, SQIVND (reference sequence). The CDR3 is CASSPQGFAASYSNQPQHF. Written as DNA, the CDR3 is TGTGCCAGTAGTCCTCAGGGTTTCGCAGCCTCGTATAGCAATCAGCCCCAGCATTTT.

In its sample, this clone was seen a few times. The J gene is TRBJ1-2, the V gene TRBV18; D possibly corresponds to TRBD1 (5 bases). V was trimmed by 6 bases and J by 4 bases, leaving 21 bases between them. CDR1 and CDR2 from the germline V gene are KGHSH and LQKENI. The CDR3 length is 16 residues. The CDR3: CASSLERGVSAYGYTF. The CDR3 nucleotides read TGTGCCAGCTCTCTCGAACGGGGGGTCTCGGCCTATGGCTACACCTTC.

The gene calls are TRBV9 and TRBJ1-1; 7 positions match TRBD1. The CDR3 spans 14 residues. Trimming cost V 0 bases and J 8 bases; bases outside gene matches: 7. Germline-derived CDR1 and CDR2 are SGDLS and YYNGEE. The CDR3, as DNA: TGTGCCAGCAGCGTAGCAGGGGGGAGTGCGGAAGCTTTCTTT. Its translation is CASSVAGGSAEAFF.

The rearrangement joins TRBV19 to TRBJ1-6; D is unclear. This CDR3 has 17 amino acids. Trimming took 9 bases from V and 7 from J, leaving 25 bases between them. Germline V lookup: CDR1 LNHDA, CDR2 SQIVND (reference sequence). CDR3 nucleotides: TGTGCCAGCGCCCCTCTGGTTCGACGGGAGAACAATTCACCCCTCCACTTT. The encoded protein is CASAPLVRRENNSPLHF.

This chain links TRBV18 with TRBJ2-5, with D tentatively TRBD1 (5 bases). The CDR3 sequence is 13 residues long. The V gene's germline CDR1 is KGHSH and CDR2 LQKENI. V lost 3 bases, J lost 7 bases, and 12 bases lay in between. CDR3 amino acids: CASSPGPGGTQYF. CDR3 sequence (DNA): TGTGCCAGCTCACCGGGGCCTGGTGGGACCCAGTACTTC. Drawing the rest from reference TRBV18 and TRBJ2-5, the complete variable domain is NAGVMQNPRHLVRRRGQEARLRCSPMKGHSHVYWYRQLPEEGLKFMVYLQKENIIDESGMPKERFSAEFPKEGPSILRIQQVVRGDSAAYFCASSPGPGGTQYFGPGTRLLVL.